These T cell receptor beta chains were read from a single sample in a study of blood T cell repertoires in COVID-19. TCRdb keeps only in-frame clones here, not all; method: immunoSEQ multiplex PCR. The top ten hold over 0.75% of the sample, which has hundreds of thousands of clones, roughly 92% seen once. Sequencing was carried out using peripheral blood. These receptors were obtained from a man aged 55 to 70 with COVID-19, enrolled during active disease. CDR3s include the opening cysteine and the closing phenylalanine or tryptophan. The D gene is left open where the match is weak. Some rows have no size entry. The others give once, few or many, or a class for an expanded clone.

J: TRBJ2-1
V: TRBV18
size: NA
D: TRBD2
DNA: TGTGCCAGCTCATCGACTAGCGGGGGGGGTGAGCAGTTCTTC
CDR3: CASSSTSGGGEQFF

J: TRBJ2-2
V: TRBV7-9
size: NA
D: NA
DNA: TGTGCCAGCAGCTTAGGGCAGGGTGTGGCGAACACCGGGGAGCTGTTTTTT
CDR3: CASSLGQGVANTGELFF

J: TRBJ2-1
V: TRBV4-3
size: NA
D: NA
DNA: TGCGCCAGCAGCCAAGATGAGAGCTACCCGGGTGAGCAGTTCTTC
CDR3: CASSQDESYPGEQFF

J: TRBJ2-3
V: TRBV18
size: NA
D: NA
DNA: TGTGCCAGCTCCAACAACAATCTAGATACGCAGTATTTT
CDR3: CASSNNNLDTQYF

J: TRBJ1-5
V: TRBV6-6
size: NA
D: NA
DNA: TGTGCCAGCAGTTACGAGGGCTATCAGCCCCAGCATTTT
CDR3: CASSYEGYQPQHF

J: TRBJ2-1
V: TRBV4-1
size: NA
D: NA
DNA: TGCGCCAGCAGCCAAGACCAGTTGTCTGGGGCGGGGTCCAATGAGCAGTTCTTC
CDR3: CASSQDQLSGAGSNEQFF

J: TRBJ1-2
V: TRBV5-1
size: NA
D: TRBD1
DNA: TGCGCCAGCAGTCCAAATACAGGGGGCGGTGGCTACACCTTC
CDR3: CASSPNTGGGGYTF

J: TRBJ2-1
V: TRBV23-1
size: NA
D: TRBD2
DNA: TGCGCCAGCAGTCAATCTCGTCTAGCGGGAACTTCATCACCCTTCTACAATGAGCAGTTCTTC
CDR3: CASSQSRLAGTSSPFYNEQFF

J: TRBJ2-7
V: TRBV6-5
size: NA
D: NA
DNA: TGTGCCAGCAGTTACCAGGGCCCCCGTACCTCCTACGAGCAGTACTTC
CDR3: CASSYQGPRTSYEQYF

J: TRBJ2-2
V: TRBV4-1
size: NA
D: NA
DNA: TGCGCCAGCAGCCAAGTTCGTGGGGGCGCAAAGACCGGGGAGCTGTTTTTT
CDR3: CASSQVRGGAKTGELFF

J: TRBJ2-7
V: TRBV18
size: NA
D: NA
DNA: TGTGCCAGCTCACCGGGACTGGTAGGGGAGCAGTACTTC
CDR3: CASSPGLVGEQYF

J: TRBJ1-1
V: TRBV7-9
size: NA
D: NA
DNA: TGTGCCAGCAGCTCGGTGACAGCGAACACTGAAGCTTTCTTT
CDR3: CASSSVTANTEAFF

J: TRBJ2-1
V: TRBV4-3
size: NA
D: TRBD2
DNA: TGCGCCAGCAGCCAGACTAGCGGGAGTGGGATTGAGCAGTTCTTC
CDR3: CASSQTSGSGIEQFF

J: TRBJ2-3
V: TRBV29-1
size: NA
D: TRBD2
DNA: TGCAGCGTTGAATTTAGCGGGATCCCCGGGGATACGCAGTATTTT
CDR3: CSVEFSGIPGDTQYF

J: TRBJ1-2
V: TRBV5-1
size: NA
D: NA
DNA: TGCGCCAGCAGCTTGACAGGGCCCCCCTATGGCTACACCTTC
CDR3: CASSLTGPPYGYTF

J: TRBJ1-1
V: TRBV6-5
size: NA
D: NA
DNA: TGTGCCAGCAGACTTCGGGAACAGAACACTGAAGCTTTCTTT
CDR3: CASRLREQNTEAFF

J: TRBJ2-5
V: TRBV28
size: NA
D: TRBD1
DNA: TGTGCCAGCAGGGCAGGGGGCCAAGAGACCCAGTACTTC
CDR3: CASRAGGQETQYF

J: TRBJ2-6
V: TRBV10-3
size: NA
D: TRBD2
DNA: TGTGCCATCAGGGGACTAGCGGGGTCGATTTCTGGGGCCAACGTCCTGACTTTC
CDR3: CAIRGLAGSISGANVLTF

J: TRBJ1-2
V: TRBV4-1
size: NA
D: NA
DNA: TGCGCCAGCAGCCAAGGGCTGAACTATGGCTACACCTTC
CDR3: CASSQGLNYGYTF

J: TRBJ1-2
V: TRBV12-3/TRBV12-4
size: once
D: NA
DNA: TGTGCCAGCAGTCCCGACAGAAACTATGGCTACACCTTC
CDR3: CASSPDRNYGYTF

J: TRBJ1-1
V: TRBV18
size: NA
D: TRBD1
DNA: TGTGCCAGCTCACCGCAGGGACAGGCTACCTGGGACACTGAAGCTTTCTTT
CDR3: CASSPQGQATWDTEAFF

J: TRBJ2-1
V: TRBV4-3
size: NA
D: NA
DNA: TGCGCCAGCAGCCGAGCAGGGTCGGGCTCCTACAATGAGCAGTTCTTC
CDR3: CASSRAGSGSYNEQFF

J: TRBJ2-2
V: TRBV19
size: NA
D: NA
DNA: TGTGCCAGTAGTATGCAGTCCTCGAACACCGGGGAGCTGTTTTTT
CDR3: CASSMQSSNTGELFF

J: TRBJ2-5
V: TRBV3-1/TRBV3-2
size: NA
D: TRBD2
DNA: TGTGCCAGCAGCCAGGGGACTAGCGGGGAGACCCAGTACTTC
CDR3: CASSQGTSGETQYF

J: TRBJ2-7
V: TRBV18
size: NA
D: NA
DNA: TGTGCCAGCTCACCACCTGGAGGTACCTACGAGCAGTACTTC
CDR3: CASSPPGGTYEQYF

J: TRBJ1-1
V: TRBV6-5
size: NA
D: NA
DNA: TGTGCCAGCAGTTACTCGTACAGGGCGGTCACTGAAGCTTTCTTT
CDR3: CASSYSYRAVTEAFF

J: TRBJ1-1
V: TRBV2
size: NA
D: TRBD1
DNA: TGTGCCACCTACCAGACCGCGGGACAGGGAATGAACACTGAAGCTTTCTTT
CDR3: CATYQTAGQGMNTEAFF

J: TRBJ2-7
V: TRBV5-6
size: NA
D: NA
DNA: TGTGCCAGCAGCTCGGGGGATTACGAGCAGTACTTC
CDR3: CASSSGDYEQYF

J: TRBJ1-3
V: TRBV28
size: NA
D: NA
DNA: TGTGCCGGGGCCGAGGACAGAGGAAACACCATATATTTT
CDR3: CAGAEDRGNTIYF

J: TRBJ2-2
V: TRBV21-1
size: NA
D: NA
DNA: TGTGCCAGCAGCAAAGTGCGCGGGACCGGGGAGCTGTTTTTT
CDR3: CASSKVRGTGELFF

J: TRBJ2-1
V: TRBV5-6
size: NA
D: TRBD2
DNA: TGTGCCAGCAGCTTGGGACTAGCGGGGGACAATGAGCAGTTCTTC
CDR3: CASSLGLAGDNEQFF

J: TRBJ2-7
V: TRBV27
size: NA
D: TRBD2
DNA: TGTGCCAGCAGCCCTTTCGAGCTAGCGGGGACCTACGAGCAGTACTTC
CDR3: CASSPFELAGTYEQYF

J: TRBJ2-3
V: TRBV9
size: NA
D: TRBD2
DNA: TGTGCCAGCAGCGTAGCTAGCGGCGCACTAGCGGCGTTCACAGATACGCAGTATTTT
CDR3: CASSVASGALAAFTDTQYF

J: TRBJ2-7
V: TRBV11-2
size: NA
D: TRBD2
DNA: TGTGCCAGCAGCTTCCTGACTAGCGGGGTAAGCGAGCAGTACTTC
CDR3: CASSFLTSGVSEQYF

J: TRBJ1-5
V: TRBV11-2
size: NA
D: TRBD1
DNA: TGTGCCAGCAGCCCCGGGACAGGGTCAGTTGGCAATCAGCCCCAGCATTTT
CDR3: CASSPGTGSVGNQPQHF

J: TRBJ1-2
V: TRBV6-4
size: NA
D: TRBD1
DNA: TGTGCCAGCAGCTCCGGGACAGGGGGCCATGGCTACACCTTC
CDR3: CASSSGTGGHGYTF

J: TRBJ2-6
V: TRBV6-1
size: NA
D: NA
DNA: TGTGCCAGCAGTGTCGGAGGGGTCAGCTCTGGGGCCAACGTCCTGACTTTC
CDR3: CASSVGGVSSGANVLTF

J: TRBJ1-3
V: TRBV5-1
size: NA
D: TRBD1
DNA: TGCGCCAGCAGCTGGGTCCCTAGGGGGCCCGGGGAGATGTACACCATATATTTT
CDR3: CASSWVPRGPGEMYTIYF

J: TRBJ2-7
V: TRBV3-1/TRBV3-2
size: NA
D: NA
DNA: TGTGCCAGCAGCCAAGATCAAGCCCACCGGGAGCAGTACTTC
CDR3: CASSQDQAHREQYF

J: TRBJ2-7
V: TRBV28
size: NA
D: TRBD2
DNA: TGTGCCAGCAGTTTTGGGGGGGTTGGCCAGTACTTC
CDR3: CASSFGGVGQYF